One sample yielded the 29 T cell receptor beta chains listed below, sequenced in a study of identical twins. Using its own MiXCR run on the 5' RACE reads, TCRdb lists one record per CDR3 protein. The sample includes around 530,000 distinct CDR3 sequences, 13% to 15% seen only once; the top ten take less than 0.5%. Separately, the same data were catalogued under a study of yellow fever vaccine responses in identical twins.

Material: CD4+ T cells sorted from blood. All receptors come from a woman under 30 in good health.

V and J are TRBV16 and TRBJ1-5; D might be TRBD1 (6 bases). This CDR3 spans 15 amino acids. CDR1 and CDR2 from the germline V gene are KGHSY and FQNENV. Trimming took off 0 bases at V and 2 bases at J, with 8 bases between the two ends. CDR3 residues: CASSQSGGRNQPQHF. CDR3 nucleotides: TGTGCCAGCAGCCAATCAGGGGGTCGCAATCAGCCCCAGCATTTT.

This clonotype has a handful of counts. The CDR3 here is CASSLEGQAGTEAFF. The CDR3 DNA reads as TGTGCCAGCAGCTTAGAGGGACAGGCGGGGACTGAAGCTTTCTTT. V usage is TRBV11-3 and J usage is TRBJ1-1; 8 bases align to TRBD1. This CDR3 has 15 residues. The germline gives CDR1 SGHNT, CDR2 YENEEA. The ends lost 0 bases at V and 5 bases at J; junction bases unmatched: 5.

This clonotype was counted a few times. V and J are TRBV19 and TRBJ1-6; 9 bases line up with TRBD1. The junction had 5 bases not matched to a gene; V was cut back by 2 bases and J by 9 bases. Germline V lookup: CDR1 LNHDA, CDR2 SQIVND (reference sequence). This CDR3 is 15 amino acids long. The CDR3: CASSISGTGTSPLHF. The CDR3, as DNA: TGTGCCAGTAGTATAAGCGGGACAGGGACTTCACCCCTCCACTTT. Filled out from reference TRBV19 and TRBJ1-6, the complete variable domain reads DGGITQSPKYLFRKEGQNVTLSCEQNLNHDAMYWYRQDPGQGLRLIYYSQIVNDFQKGDIAEGYSVSREKKESFPLTVTSAQKNPTAFYLCASSISGTGTSPLHFGNGTRLTVT.

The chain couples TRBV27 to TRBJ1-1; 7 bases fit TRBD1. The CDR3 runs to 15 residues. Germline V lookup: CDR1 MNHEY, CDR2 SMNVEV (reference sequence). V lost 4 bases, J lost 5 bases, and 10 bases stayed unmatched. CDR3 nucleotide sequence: TGTGCCAGCAGTTGGAAGGGGGCTCGCGCAACTGAAGCTTTCTTT. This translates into CASSWKGARATEAFF.

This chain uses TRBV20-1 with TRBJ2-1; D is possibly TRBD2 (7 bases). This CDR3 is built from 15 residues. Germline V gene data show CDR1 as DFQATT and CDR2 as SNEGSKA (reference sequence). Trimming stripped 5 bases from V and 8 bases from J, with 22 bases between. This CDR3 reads CSARPGAGLADEQFF. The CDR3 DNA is TGCAGTGCTCGACCGGGGGCCGGGCTAGCGGATGAGCAGTTCTTC.

The CDR3 DNA reads as TGCAGCGTTGAAGACAGAGACGGGAACACCGGGGAGCTGTTTTTT. Translated: CSVEDRDGNTGELFF. The rearrangement links TRBV29-1 to TRBJ2-2; D is unresolved. Per germline, CDR1 SQVTM and CDR2 ANQGSEA. The CDR3 runs 15 residues. The V gene lost 0 bases and the J gene lost 1 base, with 9 bases spanning the gap.

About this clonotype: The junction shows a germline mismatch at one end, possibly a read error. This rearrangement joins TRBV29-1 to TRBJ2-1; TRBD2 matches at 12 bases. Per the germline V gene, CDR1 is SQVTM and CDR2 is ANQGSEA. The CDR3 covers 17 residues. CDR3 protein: CSAEGTSGRNTYNEQFF. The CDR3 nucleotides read TGCAGCGCTGAAGGGACTAGCGGGCGTAACACCTACAATGAGCAGTTCTTC.

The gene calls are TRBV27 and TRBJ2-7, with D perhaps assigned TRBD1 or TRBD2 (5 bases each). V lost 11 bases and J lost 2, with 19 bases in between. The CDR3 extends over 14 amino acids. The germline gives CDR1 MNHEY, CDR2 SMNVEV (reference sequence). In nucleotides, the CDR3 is TGTGCCTCCTGTTGGGGACGGGCAACCTACGAGCAGTACGTC. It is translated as CASCWGRATYEQYV.

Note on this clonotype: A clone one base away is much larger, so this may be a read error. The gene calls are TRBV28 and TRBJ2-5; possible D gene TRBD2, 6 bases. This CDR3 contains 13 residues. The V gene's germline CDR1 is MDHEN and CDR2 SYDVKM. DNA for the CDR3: TGTACCAGCGTCAGCCGGGGGTTAGAGACCCAGTACTTC. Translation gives CTSVSRGLETQYF.

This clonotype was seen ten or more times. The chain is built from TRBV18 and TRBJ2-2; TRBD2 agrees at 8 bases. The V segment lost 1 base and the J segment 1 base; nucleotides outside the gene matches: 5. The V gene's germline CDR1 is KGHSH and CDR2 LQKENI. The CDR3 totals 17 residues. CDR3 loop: CASSPLLAGQNTGELFF. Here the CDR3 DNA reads TGTGCCAGCTCACCACTCCTAGCGGGCCAGAACACCGGGGAGCTGTTTTTT.

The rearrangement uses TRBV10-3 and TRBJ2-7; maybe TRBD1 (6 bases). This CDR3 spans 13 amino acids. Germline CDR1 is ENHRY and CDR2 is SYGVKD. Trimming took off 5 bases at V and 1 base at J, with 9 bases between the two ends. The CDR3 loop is CAISSTGSYEQYF. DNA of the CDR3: TGTGCCATCAGTTCGACAGGTTCCTACGAGCAGTACTTC.

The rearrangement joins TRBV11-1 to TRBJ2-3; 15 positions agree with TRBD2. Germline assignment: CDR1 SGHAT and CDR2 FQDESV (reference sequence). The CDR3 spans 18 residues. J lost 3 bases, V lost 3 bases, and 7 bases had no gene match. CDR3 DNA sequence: TGTGCCAGCAGCTTGGCTGGACTAGCGGGAGGGCTTACAGATACGCAGTATTTT. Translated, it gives CASSLAGLAGGLTDTQYF. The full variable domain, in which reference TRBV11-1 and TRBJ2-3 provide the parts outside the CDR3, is EAEVAQSPRYKITEKSQAVAFWCDPISGHATLYWYRQILGQGPELLVQFQDESVVDDSQLPKDRFSAERLKGVDSTLKIQPAELGDSAMYLCASSLAGLAGGLTDTQYFGPGTRLTVL.

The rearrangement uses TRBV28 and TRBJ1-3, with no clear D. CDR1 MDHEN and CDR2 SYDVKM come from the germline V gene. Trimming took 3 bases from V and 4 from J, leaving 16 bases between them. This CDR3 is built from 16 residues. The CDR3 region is CASSFRIRGRGNTIYF. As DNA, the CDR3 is TGTGCCAGCAGTTTCCGAATCCGGGGAAGGGGAAACACCATATATTTT.

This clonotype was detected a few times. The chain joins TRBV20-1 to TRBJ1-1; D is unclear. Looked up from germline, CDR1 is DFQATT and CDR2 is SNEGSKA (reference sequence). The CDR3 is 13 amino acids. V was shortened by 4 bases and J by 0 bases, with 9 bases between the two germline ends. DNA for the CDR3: TGCAGTGCTACCCGGGCCCTGAACACTGAAGCTTTCTTT. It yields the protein CSATRALNTEAFF.

CDR3 nucleotide sequence: TGCAGTGCTACCCCGAGGGGGTTCGAGCAGTACGTC. This codes for CSATPRGFEQYV. The chain joins TRBV20-1 to TRBJ2-7; TRBD1 might be the D (6 bases). V was cut by 4 bases and J by 6 bases, with 13 bases left in between. This CDR3 is built from 12 residues. Germline-derived CDR1 and CDR2 are DFQATT and SNEGSKA (reference sequence).

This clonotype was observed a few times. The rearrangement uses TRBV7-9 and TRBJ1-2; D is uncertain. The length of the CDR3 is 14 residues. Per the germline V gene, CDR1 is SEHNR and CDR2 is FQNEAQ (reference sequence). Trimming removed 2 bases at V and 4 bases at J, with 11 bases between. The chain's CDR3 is CASSLWPGSYGYTF. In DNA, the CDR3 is TGTGCCAGCAGCTTATGGCCAGGTTCCTATGGCTACACCTTC.

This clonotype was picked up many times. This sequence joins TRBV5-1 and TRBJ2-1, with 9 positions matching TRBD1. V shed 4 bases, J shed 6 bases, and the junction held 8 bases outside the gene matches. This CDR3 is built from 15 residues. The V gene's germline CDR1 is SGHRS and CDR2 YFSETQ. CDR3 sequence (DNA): TGCGCCAGCAGCGCACCCGGGACAGGGTTCAATGAGCAGTTCTTC. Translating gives CASSAPGTGFNEQFF.

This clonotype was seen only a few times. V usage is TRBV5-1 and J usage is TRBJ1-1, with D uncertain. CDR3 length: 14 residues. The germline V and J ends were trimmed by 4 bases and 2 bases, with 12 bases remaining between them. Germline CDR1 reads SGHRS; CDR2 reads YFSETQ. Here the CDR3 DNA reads TGCGCCAGCAGCCCCATTACGACAAACACTGAAGCTTTCTTT. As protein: CASSPITTNTEAFF.

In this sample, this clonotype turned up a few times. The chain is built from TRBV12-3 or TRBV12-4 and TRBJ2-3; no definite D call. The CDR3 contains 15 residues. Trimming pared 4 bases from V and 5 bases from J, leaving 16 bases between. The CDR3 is CASSSRGILGDTQYF. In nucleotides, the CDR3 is TGTGCCAGCAGTTCTCGTGGTATACTCGGAGATACGCAGTATTTT.

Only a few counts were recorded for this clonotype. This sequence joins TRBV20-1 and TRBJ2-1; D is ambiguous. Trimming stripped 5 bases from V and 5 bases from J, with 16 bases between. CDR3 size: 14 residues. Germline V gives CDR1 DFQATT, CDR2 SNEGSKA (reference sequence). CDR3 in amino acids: CSARALGYDNEQFF. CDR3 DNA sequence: TGCAGTGCTCGAGCGCTCGGGTATGACAATGAGCAGTTCTTC.

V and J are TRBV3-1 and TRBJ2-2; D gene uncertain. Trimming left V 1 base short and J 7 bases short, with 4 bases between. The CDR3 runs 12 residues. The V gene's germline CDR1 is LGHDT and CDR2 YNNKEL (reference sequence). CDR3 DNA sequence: TGTGCCAGCAGCCAAGGGGTCGGGGAGCTGTTTTTT. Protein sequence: CASSQGVGELFF.

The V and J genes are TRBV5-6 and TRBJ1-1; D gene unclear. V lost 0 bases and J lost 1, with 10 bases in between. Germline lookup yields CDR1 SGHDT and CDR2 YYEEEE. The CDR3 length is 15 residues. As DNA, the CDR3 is TGTGCCAGCAGCTTGGGGCCTCGGGGGAACACTGAAGCTTTCTTT. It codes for CASSLGPRGNTEAFF.

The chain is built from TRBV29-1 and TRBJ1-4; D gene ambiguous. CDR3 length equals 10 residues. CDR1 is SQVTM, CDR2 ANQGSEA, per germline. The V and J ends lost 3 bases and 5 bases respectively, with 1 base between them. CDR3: CSVENEKLFF. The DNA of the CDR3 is TGCAGCGTTGAGAATGAAAAACTGTTTTTT.

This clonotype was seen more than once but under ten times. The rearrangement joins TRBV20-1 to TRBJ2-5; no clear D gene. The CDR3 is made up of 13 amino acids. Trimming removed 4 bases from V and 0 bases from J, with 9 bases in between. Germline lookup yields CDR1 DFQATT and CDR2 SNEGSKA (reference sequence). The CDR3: CSAIGPYQETQYF. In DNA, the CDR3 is TGCAGTGCTATAGGCCCTTACCAAGAGACCCAGTACTTC.

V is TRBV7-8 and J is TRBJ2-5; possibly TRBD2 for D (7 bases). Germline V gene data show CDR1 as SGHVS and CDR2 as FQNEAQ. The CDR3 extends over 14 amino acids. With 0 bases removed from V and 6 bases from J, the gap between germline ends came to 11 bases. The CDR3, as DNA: TGTGCCAGCAGCTTAGCGGGGGGGCCGCAGACCCAGTACTTC. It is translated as CASSLAGGPQTQYF. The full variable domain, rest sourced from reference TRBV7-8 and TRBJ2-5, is GAGVSQSPRYKVAKRGQDVALRCDPISGHVSLFWYQQALGQGPEFLTYFQNEAQLDKSGLPSDRFFAERPEGSVSTLKIQRTQQEDSAVYLCASSLAGGPQTQYFGPGTRLLVL.

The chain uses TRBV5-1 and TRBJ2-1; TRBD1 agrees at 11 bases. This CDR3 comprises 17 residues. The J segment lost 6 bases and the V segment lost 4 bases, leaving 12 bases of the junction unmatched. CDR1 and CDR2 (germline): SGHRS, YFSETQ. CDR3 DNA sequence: TGCGCCAGCAGCGGGCGGACAGGGGGCGAGGTGCGCAATGAGCAGTTCTTC. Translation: CASSGRTGGEVRNEQFF.

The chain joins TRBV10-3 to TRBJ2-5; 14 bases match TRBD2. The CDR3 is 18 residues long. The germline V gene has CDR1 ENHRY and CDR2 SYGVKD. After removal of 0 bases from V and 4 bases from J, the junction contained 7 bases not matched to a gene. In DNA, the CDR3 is TGTGCCATCAGTGAGTCGACTAGCGGGGGGGCCCTCCGAGAGACCCAGTACTTC. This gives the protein CAISESTSGGALRETQYF.

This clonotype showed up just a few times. The CDR3 protein is CASRNYEQYV. The CDR3 nucleotides are TGTGCCAGCAGAAACTACGAGCAGTACGTC. This chain links TRBV12-3 or TRBV12-4 with TRBJ2-7; unclear D gene. Trimming took 6 bases from V and 3 from J, leaving 3 bases between them. This CDR3 region has 10 residues.

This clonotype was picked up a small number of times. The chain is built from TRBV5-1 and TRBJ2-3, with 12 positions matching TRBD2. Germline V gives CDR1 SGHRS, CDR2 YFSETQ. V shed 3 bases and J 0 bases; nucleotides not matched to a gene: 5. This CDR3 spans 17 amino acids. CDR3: CASSSSGTSGSTDTQYF. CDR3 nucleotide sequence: TGCGCCAGCAGCTCCAGCGGGACTAGCGGGAGCACAGATACGCAGTATTTT. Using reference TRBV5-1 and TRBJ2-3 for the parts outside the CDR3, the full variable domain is KAGVTQTPRYLIKTRGQQVTLSCSPISGHRSVSWYQQTPGQGLQFLFEYFSETQRNKGNFPGRFSGRQFSNSRSEMNVSTLELGDSALYLCASSSSGTSGSTDTQYFGPGTRLTVL.